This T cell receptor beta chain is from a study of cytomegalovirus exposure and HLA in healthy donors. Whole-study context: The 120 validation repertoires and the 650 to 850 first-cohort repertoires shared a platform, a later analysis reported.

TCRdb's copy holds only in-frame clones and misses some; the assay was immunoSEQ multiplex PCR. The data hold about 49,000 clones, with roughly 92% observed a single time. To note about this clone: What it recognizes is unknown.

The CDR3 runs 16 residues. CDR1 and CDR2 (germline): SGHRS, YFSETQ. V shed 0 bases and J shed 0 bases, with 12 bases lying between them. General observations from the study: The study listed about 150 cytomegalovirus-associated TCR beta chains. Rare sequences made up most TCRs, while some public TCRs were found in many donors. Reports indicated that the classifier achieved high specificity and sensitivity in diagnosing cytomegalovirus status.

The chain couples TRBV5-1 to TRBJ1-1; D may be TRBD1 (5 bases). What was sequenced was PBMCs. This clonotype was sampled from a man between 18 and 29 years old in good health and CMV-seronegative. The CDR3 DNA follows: TGCGCCAGCAGCTTGGGACAGCGAAGCATGAACACTGAAGCTTTCTTT. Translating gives CASSLGQRSMNTEAFF.